This T cell receptor (beta chain) was captured in a study of blood T cell repertoires in COVID-19. About the study: Donors in the United States, Italy and Spain gave samples during acute or convalescent COVID-19.

In the original processing: Using reference gene primer amplification, nucleated cell counts were estimated. Generated by immunoSEQ multiplex PCR, the TCRdb table keeps only in-frame clones and is missing some. Clone size and the V and J calls come from that table; the DNA yielded D and trimming. The profile shows about 270,000 clones, 75% to 90% of them singletons. Germline CDR1 and CDR2: SEHNR and FQNEAQ (reference sequence). This CDR3 contains 15 residues. V lost 2 bases to trimming and J lost 3 bases, with 12 bases between them. This chain joins TRBV7-9 and TRBJ2-3, with unresolved D. The sample taken for sequencing was PBMCs or T cells enriched from blood (not recorded which). This receptor was taken from a woman in her late teens or twenties who had recovered from COVID-19. CDR3 region: CASSLSAGLTDTQYF. The CDR3 nucleotides read TGTGCCAGCAGCTTATCTGCAGGATTAACAGATACGCAGTATTTT. Full variable domain (remainder filled in from reference TRBV7-9 and TRBJ2-3): DTGVSQNPRHKITKRGQNVTFRCDPISEHNRLYWYRQTLGQGPEFLTYFQNEAQLEKSRLLSDRFSAERPKGSFSTLEIQRTEQGDSAMYLCASSLSAGLTDTQYFGPGTRLTVL.